Listed below are T cell receptor beta chains from one sample, sequenced in a study of Graves' ophthalmopathy and Graves' hyperthyroidism. TCRdb passed the multiplex PCR reads through MiXCR, listing each CDR3 protein once. The table shows around 670,000 distinct CDR3 sequences, with 35% to 50% occurring only once. The specimen sequenced was peripheral blood. The receptors shown here come from an adult man with Graves' ophthalmopathy. CDR3s include the opening cysteine and the closing phenylalanine or tryptophan. Each record gives: V gene, clone size, D gene, J gene, CDR3 DNA, CDR3 protein. D genes are given only for firm matches. The size of a clone is reported for some rows only, either as once, few or many, or as a class for expanded clones.

TRBV5-1	NA	NA	TRBJ1-6	TGCGCCAGCAGCTTAGAACGGCATAATTCACCCCTCCACTTT	CASSLERHNSPLHF
TRBV7-3	NA	NA	TRBJ1-1	TGTGCCAGCAGTTTAATGGCGAACACTGAAGCTTTCTTT	CASSLMANTEAFF
TRBV20-1	NA	TRBD1	TRBJ1-2	TGCAGTGCTTTTGAGGGGGCAGGCTCTAACTATGGCTACACCTTC	CSAFEGAGSNYGYTF
TRBV2	NA	NA	TRBJ1-5	TGTGCCAGCAGACGGCTTTTCGATCAGCCCCAGCATTTT	CASRRLFDQPQHF
TRBV10-3	NA	TRBD1	TRBJ2-7	TGTGCCATCAACAGGGGGGACTACGAGCAGTACTTC	CAINRGDYEQYF
TRBV25-1	many	NA	TRBJ2-5	TGTGCCAGCAGTGGAGGGGGGTTGCAAGAGACCCAGTACTTC	CASSGGGLQETQYF
TRBV6-1	NA	NA	TRBJ1-4	TGTGCCACGCTGAGGATTAATGAAAAACTGTTTTTT	CATLRINEKLFF
TRBV15	once	NA	TRBJ2-6	TGTGCCACCAGCAACGCTAGCCTAGGCCTTTCTGGGGCCAACGTCCTGACTTTC	CATSNASLGLSGANVLTF
TRBV25-1	once	NA	TRBJ2-7	TGTGCCAGTCCCAAACGGAGTCGCGGGGCCTACGAGCAGTACTTC	CASPKRSRGAYEQYF
TRBV25-1	NA	TRBD1	TRBJ1-1	TGTGCCGCCAGCGGATGGACAGGGAACACCGAAGCTTTCTTT	CAASGWTGNTEAFF
TRBV15	once	NA	TRBJ1-2	TGTGCCACCAGCAGAGGGACAGCCCAGAACTATGGCTACACCTTC	CATSRGTAQNYGYTF
TRBV7-9	NA	NA	TRBJ1-2	TGTGCCAGCAGTCCCGGACGGCCCTTCTATGGCTACACCTTC	CASSPGRPFYGYTF
TRBV25-1	many	NA	TRBJ1-2	TGTGCCAGCAGTGATCTTCACGCCTTGCAGTCAGGGGGCTACACCTTC	CASSDLHALQSGGYTF
TRBV25-1	NA	TRBD1	TRBJ1-2	TGTGCCAGCAGTCGCGACAGGGACGAACCCTATGGCTACACCTTC	CASSRDRDEPYGYTF
TRBV29-1	many	NA	TRBJ1-1	TGCAGCGTTCCCCGACAATTCACTGAAGCTTTCTTT	CSVPRQFTEAFF
TRBV7-9	few	NA	TRBJ1-1	TGTGCCAGCAGCGTCCTACAGGGACCGGGTACTGAAGCTTTCTTT	CASSVLQGPGTEAFF
TRBV20-1	NA	TRBD2	TRBJ2-3	TGCAGTGCGCAGACTAGCGGGGGGACAGATACGCAGTATTTT	CSAQTSGGTDTQYF
TRBV24-1	few	TRBD1	TRBJ1-5	TGTGCCAGCAGTTGGGGGACAGGGGGTAATCAGCCCCAGCATTTT	CASSWGTGGNQPQHF
TRBV9	few	NA	TRBJ1-3	TGTGCCAGCAGCGTAGTGGGGGGCGCTGGAAACACCATATATTTT	CASSVVGGAGNTIYF
TRBV11-2	NA	NA	TRBJ1-2	TGTGCCGGCAGCTTAGAGGGCGATGGCTACACCTTC	CAGSLEGDGYTF
TRBV15	many	NA	TRBJ1-5	TGTGCCACCAGCGCCGGGGGGCTGTCAACTCAGCCCCAGCATTTT	CATSAGGLSTQPQHF
TRBV7-9	NA	NA	TRBJ1-1	TGTGCCAGCAGCTCCGCGTCGGTTTTGGATGAAGCTTTCTTT	CASSSASVLDEAFF